This entry describes one T cell receptor (beta chain). What it binds is not known. This sample is part of a study of cytomegalovirus exposure and HLA in healthy donors. Study results and limitations: In vitro assays verified that a few CMV-associated chains recognized CMV antigens specifically.

PCR used 60 Vbeta primers and 13 Jbeta primers. Clones were sequenced by immunoSEQ multiplex PCR, and TCRdb holds only the in-frame ones, with some missing. The sample contains about 130,000 clones, around 80% of which appear only once. Trimming took 3 bases from V and 4 from J, leaving 20 bases between them. CDR1 and CDR2 from the germline V gene are KGHSH and LQKENI. The CDR3 runs to 17 residues. The chain links TRBV18 to TRBJ2-3; a possible D gene is TRBD2 (6 bases). The sequence derives from a man between 18 and 35 years old in good health and CMV-seronegative. The sequencing input was PBMCs. The CDR3 region has the DNA TGTGCCAGCTCACCCGCGCGGGGTAGCGGCGTTTCAGATACGCAGTATTTT. Its protein is CASSPARGSGVSDTQYF.